The 8 T cell receptor beta chains listed next were all sequenced from one sample in a study of blood T cells in healthy people across ages. The second PCR ran about 7 to 12 cycles with a sample-barcoded 5' primer and J-beta primers. From the 5' RACE reads, TCRdb called clonotypes with MiXCR, one entry per CDR3 protein. The table has around 1,500,000 distinct CDR3 sequences, around 39% seen once. The material sequenced was blood. The receptors here all came from a woman between 18 and 29 years old in good health.

This sequence joins TRBV25-1 and TRBJ2-3, with unresolved D. Trimming took 6 bases from V and 1 from J, leaving 14 bases between them. In germline, CDR1 is MGHDK, CDR2 SYGVNS. The CDR3 runs to 15 residues. The CDR3 loop is CASRKSEARTDTQYF. DNA of the CDR3: TGTGCCAGCAGGAAGAGTGAGGCCCGCACAGATACGCAGTATTTT. The variable domain in full, completed from reference TRBV25-1 and TRBJ2-3, reads EADIYQTPRYLVIGTGKKITLECSQTMGHDKMYWYQQDPGMELHLIHYSYGVNSTEKGDLSSESTVSRIRTEHFPLTLESARPSHTSQYLCASRKSEARTDTQYFGPGTRLTVL.

This clonotype has a handful of counts. The gene calls are TRBV3-1 and TRBJ2-7; 7 bases map to TRBD2. J gave up 3 bases and V 5 bases, and 7 bases lay outside the gene matches. The CDR3 has 14 amino acids. Germline V lookup: CDR1 LGHDT, CDR2 YNNKEL (reference sequence). The CDR3 loop is CASSSLKRDYEQYF. The DNA for the CDR3 is TGTGCCAGCAGCTCCCTGAAGCGGGACTACGAGCAGTACTTC.

With regard to this clonotype: An end of the junction does not agree with germline; a read error may underlie this. The genes are TRBV6-5 and TRBJ2-7; 9 bases match TRBD1. The J call may be wrong; the DNA end is better matched by TRBJ2-5. Germline assignment: CDR1 MNHEY and CDR2 SVGAGI. CDR3 length equals 15 residues. CDR3 residues: CVSSYSGTGQETQYF. The CDR3 bases are TGTGTCAGCAGTTACTCCGGGACAGGGCAAGAGACCCAGTACTTC.

The V call is TRBV6-4, the J call TRBJ2-5, with a tentative D call TRBD1 (5 bases). The CDR3 length is 16 residues. Germline CDR1 MRHNA, CDR2 SNTAGT. Trimming pared 0 bases from V and 1 base from J, leaving 12 bases between. CDR3 bases: TGTGCCAGCAGTGACTCCTACAGGAGTTTCCAAGAGACCCAGTACTTC. This translates into CASSDSYRSFQETQYF.

This clonotype showed up just a few times. CDR3 sequence reads: CASSLGSGGRRGLYEQYF. In DNA, the CDR3 is TGTGCCAGCAGCTTAGGGAGCGGGGGACGCCGGGGTTTGTACGAGCAGTACTTC. This sequence joins TRBV11-2 and TRBJ2-5; 8 bases align to TRBD2. The J call may be mistaken, given a closer DNA end match to TRBJ2-7. The CDR3 loop spans 18 amino acids. From germline, CDR1 is SGHAT and CDR2 FQNNGV.

This clonotype has just a few counts. This chain joins TRBV18 and TRBJ2-7, with TRBD2 identical over 13 bases. This CDR3 region has 17 residues. J was trimmed by 2 bases and V by 4 bases; bases with no gene match: 8. Germline V gene lookup returns CDR1 KGHSH and CDR2 LQKENI. CDR3 region: CASSLGLAGADPYEQYF. In DNA, the CDR3 is TGTGCCAGCTCACTTGGACTAGCGGGAGCCGACCCCTACGAGCAGTACTTC.

This chain uses TRBV12-3 or TRBV12-4 with TRBJ2-7; D may be TRBD1 (5 bases). The ends were cut back, 7 bases at V and 3 bases at J, with 16 bases in the middle. The CDR3 loop spans 14 amino acids. CDR3 amino acids: CASNPGPTFYEQYF. The CDR3 DNA is TGTGCCAGCAATCCAGGGCCTACCTTCTACGAGCAGTACTTC.

This clonotype came up a few times. One base away lies a much larger clone, so this may be a sequencing read error. The chain is built from TRBV24-1 and TRBJ1-2; a possible D gene is TRBD1 (5 bases). The length of the CDR3 is 14 residues. CDR1 and CDR2 (germline): KGHDR, SFDVKD. Deletions cut 7 bases from V and 7 bases from J, with 18 bases between. The CDR3 is CATSKSQEAAGYTF. The CDR3 nucleotides read TGTGCCACCAGCAAATCACAGGAAGCGGCTGGCTACACCTTC.